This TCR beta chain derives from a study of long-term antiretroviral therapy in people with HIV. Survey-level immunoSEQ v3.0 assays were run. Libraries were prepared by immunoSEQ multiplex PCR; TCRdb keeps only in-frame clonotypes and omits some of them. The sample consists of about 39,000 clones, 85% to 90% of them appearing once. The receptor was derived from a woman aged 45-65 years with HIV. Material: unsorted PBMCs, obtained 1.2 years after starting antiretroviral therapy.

The CDR3 DNA is TGTGCCAGCGGGACAGTCCTTAGCAATCAGCCCCAGCATTTT. Protein sequence: CASGTVLSNQPQHF. V gene TRBV6-5 combines with J gene TRBJ1-5; 7 positions match TRBD1. Germline V gene lookup returns CDR1 MNHEY and CDR2 SVGAGI. This CDR3 comprises 14 residues. J gave up 0 bases and V 8 bases, and 4 bases lay outside the gene matches.